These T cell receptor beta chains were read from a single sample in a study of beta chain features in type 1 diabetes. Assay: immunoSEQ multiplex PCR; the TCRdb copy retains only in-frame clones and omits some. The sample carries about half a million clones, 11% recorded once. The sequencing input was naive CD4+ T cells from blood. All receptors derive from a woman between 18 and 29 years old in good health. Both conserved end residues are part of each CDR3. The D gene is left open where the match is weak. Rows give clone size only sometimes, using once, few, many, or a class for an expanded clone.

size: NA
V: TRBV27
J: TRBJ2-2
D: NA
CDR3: CASSSMSGHTGELFF
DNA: TGTGCCAGCAGTTCCATGAGCGGGCACACCGGGGAGCTGTTTTTT

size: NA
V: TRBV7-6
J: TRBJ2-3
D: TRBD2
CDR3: CASSLALAGGQNWYF
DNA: TGTGCCAGCAGCTTAGCGCTAGCGGGGGGGCAAAACTGGTATTTT

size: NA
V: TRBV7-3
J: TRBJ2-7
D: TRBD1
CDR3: CASSLLGQGTYEQYF
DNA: TGTGCCAGCAGCCTCTTGGGACAGGGTACCTACGAGCAGTACTTC

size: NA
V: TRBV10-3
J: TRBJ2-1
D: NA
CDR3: CAISGFKSSSYNEQFF
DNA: TGTGCCATCAGTGGTTTTAAGTCCTCCTCCTACAATGAGCAGTTCTTC

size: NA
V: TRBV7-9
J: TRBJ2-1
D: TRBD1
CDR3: CASSSGTGDYNEQFF
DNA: TGTGCCAGCAGCTCCGGGACAGGGGACTACAATGAGCAGTTCTTC

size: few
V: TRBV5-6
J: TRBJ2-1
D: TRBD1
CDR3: CASSLWDRAYNEQFF
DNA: TGTGCCAGCAGCTTGTGGGACAGAGCCTACAATGAGCAGTTCTTC

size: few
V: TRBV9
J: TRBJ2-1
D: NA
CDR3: CASSRTGDEQFF
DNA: TGTGCCAGCAGCCGTACGGGGGATGAGCAGTTCTTC

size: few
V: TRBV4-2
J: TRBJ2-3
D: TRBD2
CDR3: CASSQTGGGTDTQYF
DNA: TGTGCCAGCAGCCAGACCGGGGGGGGCACAGATACGCAGTATTTT

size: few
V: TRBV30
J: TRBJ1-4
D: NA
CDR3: CAWIGGGSTNEKLFF
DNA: TGTGCCTGGATCGGAGGCGGCTCAACTAATGAAAAACTGTTTTTT

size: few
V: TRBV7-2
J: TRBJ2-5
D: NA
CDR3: CASSLIEETQYF
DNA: TGTGCCAGCAGCTTAATAGAAGAGACCCAGTACTTC

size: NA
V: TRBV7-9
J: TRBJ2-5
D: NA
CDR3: CASSSQETQYF
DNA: TGTGCCAGCAGCAGCCAAGAGACCCAGTACTTC

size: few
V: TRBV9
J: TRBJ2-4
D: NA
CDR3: CASSPENERRLAKNIQYF
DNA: TGTGCCAGCAGCCCGGAAAACGAGAGAAGGTTAGCCAAAAACATTCAGTACTTC

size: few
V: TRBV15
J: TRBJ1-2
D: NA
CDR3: CATSREGLAGPGGF
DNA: TGTGCCACCAGCAGAGAAGGCCTGGCAGGTCCTGGTGGCTTC

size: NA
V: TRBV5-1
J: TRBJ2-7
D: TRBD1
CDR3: CASSFAGDRSYEQYF
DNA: TGCGCCAGCAGCTTTGCTGGGGACAGGTCCTACGAGCAGTACTTC

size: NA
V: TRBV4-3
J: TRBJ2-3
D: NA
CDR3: CASSHRPGGGGLDTQYF
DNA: TGCGCCAGCAGCCACAGACCAGGGGGCGGGGGACTGGATACGCAGTATTTT

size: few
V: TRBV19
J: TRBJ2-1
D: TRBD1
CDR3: CASTTGADTFF
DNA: TGTGCCAGTACTACAGGGGCCGACACGTTCTTC

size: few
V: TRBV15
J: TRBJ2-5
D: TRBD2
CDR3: CATSRKLAGASAETQYF
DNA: TGTGCCACCAGCAGAAAGTTAGCGGGGGCGTCGGCAGAGACCCAGTACTTC